This TCR beta chain is from a study of cytomegalovirus exposure and HLA in healthy donors. Overall study results and limits: Later, an analysis found that TCR clusters from the first cohort tended to co-occur in the 120 or so validation repertoires. Specific recognition of CMV antigens was confirmed in vitro for three chains (all CMV-associated).

To note about this clone: Antigen unknown.

TCRdb's copy holds only in-frame clones and misses some; the assay was immunoSEQ multiplex PCR. The table includes 150,000 to 200,000 clones, 85% detected once. The sequence came from a man aged 25-40 years in good health and CMV-seropositive. The material sequenced was PBMCs.

CDR3 DNA: TGTGCCAGCAGTGGACGGACAGGGCTCAGCGATGAGCAGTTCTTC. Its translation: CASSGRTGLSDEQFF. The chain has TRBV2 and TRBJ2-1; TRBD1 matches at 8 bases. CDR3 length equals 15 residues. The ends lost 4 bases at V and 8 bases at J; junction bases unmatched: 10. CDR1 and CDR2 from the germline V gene are SNHLY and FYNNEI.